Each of the 13 T cell receptor beta chains below was sequenced from the same sample in a study of blood T cell repertoires in COVID-19. TCRdb keeps only in-frame clones here, not all; method: immunoSEQ multiplex PCR. Of around 97,000 clones listed, roughly 84% are singletons. Source material: peripheral blood. The source is a human donor in a cohort sampled during active COVID-19.

This clone came up once. The CDR3: CASSLHPGGAYNEQFF. The DNA for the CDR3 is TGTGCCAGCAGCTTACATCCAGGGGGCGCCTACAATGAGCAGTTCTTC. V gene TRBV11-2 combines with J gene TRBJ2-1, with 8 bases lining up with TRBD1. V lost 2 bases, J lost 2 bases, and 5 bases stayed unmatched. This CDR3 region has 16 residues. Germline-derived CDR1 and CDR2 are SGHAT and FQNNGV.

The chain couples TRBV5-6 to TRBJ1-2, with a possible D match to TRBD1 (5 bases). The length of the CDR3 is 16 residues. With 2 bases removed from V and 7 bases from J, the gap between germline ends came to 21 bases. Per germline, CDR1 SGHDT and CDR2 YYEEEE. The CDR3: CASSLGLTGTSTGYTF. The CDR3 DNA reads as TGTGCCAGCAGCTTAGGCCTTACAGGCACTTCAACTGGCTACACCTTC.

This CDR3 reads CASSQNRDRENTIYF. DNA of the CDR3: TGTGCCAGCAGCCAGAACCGGGACAGGGAAAACACCATATATTTT. The chain recombines TRBV3-1 (or the pseudogene TRBV3-2) with TRBJ1-3; 9 bases are a match to TRBD1. The V gene's germline CDR1 is LGHDT and CDR2 YNNKEL (reference sequence). This CDR3 region has 15 residues. J was trimmed by 6 bases and V by 3 bases; bases with no gene match: 6.

The chain joins TRBV19 to TRBJ2-7, with a tentative D call TRBD2 (5 bases). Trimming stripped 4 bases from V and 1 base from J, with 11 bases between. The CDR3 extends over 14 amino acids. Germline V CDR1 and CDR2: LNHDA, SQIVND (reference sequence). CDR3 sequence reads: CASSTGPGSYEQYF. The CDR3 bases are TGTGCCAGTAGTACGGGCCCGGGGTCCTACGAGCAGTACTTC.

The chain employs TRBV7-6 and TRBJ2-5; weak D call: TRBD1 (5 bases). Trimming removed 1 base at V and 1 base at J, with 13 bases between. Germline assignment: CDR1 SGHVS and CDR2 FNYEAQ. The CDR3 has 16 amino acids. CDR3 region: CASSLVNGRVQETQYF. The CDR3 DNA reads as TGTGCCAGCAGCTTAGTGAACGGCAGGGTCCAAGAGACCCAGTACTTC. The full variable domain, rest sourced from reference TRBV7-6 and TRBJ2-5, is GAGVSQSPRYKVTKRGQDVALRCDPISGHVSLYWYRQALGQGPEFLTYFNYEAQQDKSGLPNDRFSAERPEGSISTLTIQRTEQRDSAMYRCASSLVNGRVQETQYFGPGTRLLVL.

The rearrangement uses TRBV21-1 and TRBJ2-7; the DNA was not compared with TRBD1, the D call given in the table. TRBV21-1 represents a pseudogene. The CDR3 extends over 16 amino acids. The CDR3 DNA is TGTGCCAGCAGCCAAGAGACAGGGGAAATCTTTTACGAGCAGTACTTC. Its protein product is CASSQETGEIFYEQYF.

The V and J genes are TRBV18 and TRBJ2-2, with D uncertain. The germline V and J ends were trimmed by 3 bases and 7 bases, with 6 bases remaining between them. The CDR3 contains 12 residues. CDR1 KGHSH and CDR2 LQKENI come from the germline V gene. CDR3 region: CASSPRGGELFF. CDR3 sequence (DNA): TGTGCCAGCTCACCCAGAGGCGGGGAGCTGTTTTTT.

The chain links TRBV2 to TRBJ2-7; TRBD1 agrees at 9 bases. The CDR3 loop spans 15 amino acids. V dropped 8 bases and J dropped 0; count of bases not matched to a gene: 8. Germline values: CDR1 SNHLY, CDR2 FYNNEI. The CDR3 sequence: CASGEGQGNSYEQYF. The CDR3 DNA sequence: TGTGCCAGCGGAGAAGGACAGGGGAACTCCTACGAGCAGTACTTC. The full variable domain, in which reference TRBV2 and TRBJ2-7 provide the parts outside the CDR3, is EPEVTQTPSHQVTQMGQEVILRCVPISNHLYFYWYRQILGQKVEFLVSFYNNEISEKSEIFDDQFSVERPDGSNFTLKIRSTKLEDSAMYFCASGEGQGNSYEQYFGPGTRLTVT.

The chain uses TRBV25-1 and TRBJ1-6; possibly TRBD1 for D (6 bases). In germline, CDR1 is MGHDK, CDR2 SYGVNS. The CDR3 length is 13 residues. V was clipped by 3 bases and J by 10 bases, with 10 bases between them. CDR3 nucleotides: TGTGCCAGCAGTGACAGGGGAGTGTCACCCCTCCACTTT. As protein: CASSDRGVSPLHF.

This rearrangement joins TRBV5-1 to TRBJ2-3, with a possible D match to TRBD1 (6 bases). The germline V and J ends were trimmed by 2 bases and 2 bases, with 12 bases remaining between them. Germline CDR1 and CDR2: SGHRS and YFSETQ. The CDR3 is 15 amino acids. CDR3 protein: CASSFNRQVTDTQYF. The CDR3 DNA is TGCGCCAGCAGCTTTAACCGACAGGTCACAGATACGCAGTATTTT. Variable domain in full (rest from reference TRBV5-1 and TRBJ2-3): KAGVTQTPRYLIKTRGQQVTLSCSPISGHRSVSWYQQTPGQGLQFLFEYFSETQRNKGNFPGRFSGRQFSNSRSEMNVSTLELGDSALYLCASSFNRQVTDTQYFGPGTRLTVL.

The V gene is TRBV9, the J gene TRBJ2-5; D perhaps matches TRBD1 (5 bases). V was clipped by 2 bases and J by 0 bases, with 14 bases between them. Germline V lookup: CDR1 SGDLS, CDR2 YYNGEE. The CDR3 is 16 residues long. The CDR3 bases are TGTGCCAGCAGCGTTGGGGCGGCCAGATACCAAGAGACCCAGTACTTC. Protein: CASSVGAARYQETQYF.

This chain links TRBV18 with TRBJ1-5, with D possibly matching TRBD1 (6 bases). Germline values: CDR1 KGHSH, CDR2 LQKENI. Trimming cost V 0 bases and J 1 base, with 10 bases left between them. This CDR3 is 16 amino acids long. CDR3: CASSPPGGVSNQPQHF. The CDR3 DNA reads as TGTGCCAGCTCACCACCAGGGGGGGTAAGCAATCAGCCCCAGCATTTT.

This sequence joins TRBV12-3 or TRBV12-4 and TRBJ2-7; D unresolved. This CDR3 is 11 amino acids long. The V gene lost 0 bases and the J gene lost 5 bases, with 2 bases spanning the gap. The CDR3 region has the DNA TGTGCCAGCAGTTTAGCCAACGAGCAGTACTTC. This encodes CASSLANEQYF.